This TCR beta chain was found in a study of cytomegalovirus exposure and HLA in healthy donors. Overall study context: The roughly 110 validation repertoires were produced on the same platform as the 550 to 700 repertoires of the first cohort. This was reported in a later analysis.

The CDR3 length is 16 residues. Trimming stripped 1 base from V and 2 bases from J, with 14 bases between. The germline V gene has CDR1 LNHNV and CDR2 YYDKDF (reference sequence). Using immunoSEQ multiplex PCR, the repertoire was profiled, and TCRdb retains in-frame clones only, with some absent. The data show hundreds of thousands of clones, 86% seen once. This receptor was identified in a young woman in good health and CMV-seronegative. The chain couples TRBV15 to TRBJ1-2; a possible D gene is TRBD1 (6 bases). The sequencing input was PBMCs. CDR3 residues: CATSRGGQGLNYGYTF. CDR3 coding DNA: TGTGCCACCAGCAGAGGGGGGCAGGGGCTAAACTATGGCTACACCTTC.